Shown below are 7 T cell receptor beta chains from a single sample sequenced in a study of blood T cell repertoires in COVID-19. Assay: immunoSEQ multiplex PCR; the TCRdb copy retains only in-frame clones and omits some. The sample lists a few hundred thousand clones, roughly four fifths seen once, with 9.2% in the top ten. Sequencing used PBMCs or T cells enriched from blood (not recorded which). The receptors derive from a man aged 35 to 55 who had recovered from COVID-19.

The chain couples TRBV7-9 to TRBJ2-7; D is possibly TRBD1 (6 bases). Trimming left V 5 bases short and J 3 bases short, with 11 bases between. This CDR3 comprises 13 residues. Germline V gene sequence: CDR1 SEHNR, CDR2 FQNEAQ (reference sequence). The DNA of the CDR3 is TGTGCCAGCAGCCTGGGACACCTCTACGAGCAGTACTTC. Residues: CASSLGHLYEQYF. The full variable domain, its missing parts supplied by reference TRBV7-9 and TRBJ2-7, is DTGVSQNPRHKITKRGQNVTFRCDPISEHNRLYWYRQTLGQGPEFLTYFQNEAQLEKSRLLSDRFSAERPKGSFSTLEIQRTEQGDSAMYLCASSLGHLYEQYFGPGTRLTVT.

In DNA, the CDR3 is TGTGCCACCAGTGATCCGGGGGGCTATGGCTACACCTTC. Its protein is CATSDPGGYGYTF. J is TRBJ1-2 and V is TRBV24-1, with a weak D call TRBD1 (5 bases). This CDR3 contains 13 residues. V shed 3 bases and J shed 4 bases, with 8 bases lying between them. Germline CDR1 and CDR2: KGHDR and SFDVKD.

CDR3: CASSPILAGGLPNEQFF. Here the CDR3 DNA reads TGTGCCAGCAGCCCTATTCTAGCGGGGGGGCTACCCAATGAGCAGTTCTTC. The V gene is TRBV5-6, the J gene TRBJ2-1; 12 bases map to TRBD2. Losses at the gene ends were 4 bases for V and 6 bases for J; bases not matched to a gene: 11. Germline V gene lookup returns CDR1 SGHDT and CDR2 YYEEEE. The CDR3 has 17 amino acids.

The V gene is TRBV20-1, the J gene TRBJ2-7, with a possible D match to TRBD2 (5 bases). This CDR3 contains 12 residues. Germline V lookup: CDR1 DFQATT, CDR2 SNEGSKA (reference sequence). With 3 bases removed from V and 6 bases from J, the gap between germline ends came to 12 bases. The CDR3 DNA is TGCAGTGCTAGTTCGAGGGTGGGCGAGCAGTACTTC. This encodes CSASSRVGEQYF.

This CDR3 reads CASSQAGDRRFF. Here the CDR3 DNA reads TGCGCCAGCAGCCAAGCTGGGGACAGGCGGTTCTTC. The chain carries TRBV4-1 and TRBJ2-1; 8 bases match TRBD1. This CDR3 comprises 12 residues. CDR1 is MGHRA, CDR2 YSYEKL, per germline. The J segment lost 15 bases and the V segment lost 1 base, leaving 5 bases of the junction unmatched.

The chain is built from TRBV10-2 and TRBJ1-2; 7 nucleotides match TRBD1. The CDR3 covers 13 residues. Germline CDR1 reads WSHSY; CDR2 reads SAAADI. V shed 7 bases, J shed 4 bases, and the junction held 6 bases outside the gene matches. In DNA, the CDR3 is TGCGCCAGCACCCCGGACAGGCTCTATGGCTACACCTTC. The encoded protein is CASTPDRLYGYTF.

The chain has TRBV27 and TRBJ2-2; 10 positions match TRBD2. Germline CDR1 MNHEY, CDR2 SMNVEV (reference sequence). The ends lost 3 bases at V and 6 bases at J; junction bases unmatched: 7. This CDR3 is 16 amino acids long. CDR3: CASSFSGRRLPGELFF. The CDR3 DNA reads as TGTGCCAGCAGTTTTAGCGGGAGGAGGTTACCCGGGGAGCTGTTTTTT.